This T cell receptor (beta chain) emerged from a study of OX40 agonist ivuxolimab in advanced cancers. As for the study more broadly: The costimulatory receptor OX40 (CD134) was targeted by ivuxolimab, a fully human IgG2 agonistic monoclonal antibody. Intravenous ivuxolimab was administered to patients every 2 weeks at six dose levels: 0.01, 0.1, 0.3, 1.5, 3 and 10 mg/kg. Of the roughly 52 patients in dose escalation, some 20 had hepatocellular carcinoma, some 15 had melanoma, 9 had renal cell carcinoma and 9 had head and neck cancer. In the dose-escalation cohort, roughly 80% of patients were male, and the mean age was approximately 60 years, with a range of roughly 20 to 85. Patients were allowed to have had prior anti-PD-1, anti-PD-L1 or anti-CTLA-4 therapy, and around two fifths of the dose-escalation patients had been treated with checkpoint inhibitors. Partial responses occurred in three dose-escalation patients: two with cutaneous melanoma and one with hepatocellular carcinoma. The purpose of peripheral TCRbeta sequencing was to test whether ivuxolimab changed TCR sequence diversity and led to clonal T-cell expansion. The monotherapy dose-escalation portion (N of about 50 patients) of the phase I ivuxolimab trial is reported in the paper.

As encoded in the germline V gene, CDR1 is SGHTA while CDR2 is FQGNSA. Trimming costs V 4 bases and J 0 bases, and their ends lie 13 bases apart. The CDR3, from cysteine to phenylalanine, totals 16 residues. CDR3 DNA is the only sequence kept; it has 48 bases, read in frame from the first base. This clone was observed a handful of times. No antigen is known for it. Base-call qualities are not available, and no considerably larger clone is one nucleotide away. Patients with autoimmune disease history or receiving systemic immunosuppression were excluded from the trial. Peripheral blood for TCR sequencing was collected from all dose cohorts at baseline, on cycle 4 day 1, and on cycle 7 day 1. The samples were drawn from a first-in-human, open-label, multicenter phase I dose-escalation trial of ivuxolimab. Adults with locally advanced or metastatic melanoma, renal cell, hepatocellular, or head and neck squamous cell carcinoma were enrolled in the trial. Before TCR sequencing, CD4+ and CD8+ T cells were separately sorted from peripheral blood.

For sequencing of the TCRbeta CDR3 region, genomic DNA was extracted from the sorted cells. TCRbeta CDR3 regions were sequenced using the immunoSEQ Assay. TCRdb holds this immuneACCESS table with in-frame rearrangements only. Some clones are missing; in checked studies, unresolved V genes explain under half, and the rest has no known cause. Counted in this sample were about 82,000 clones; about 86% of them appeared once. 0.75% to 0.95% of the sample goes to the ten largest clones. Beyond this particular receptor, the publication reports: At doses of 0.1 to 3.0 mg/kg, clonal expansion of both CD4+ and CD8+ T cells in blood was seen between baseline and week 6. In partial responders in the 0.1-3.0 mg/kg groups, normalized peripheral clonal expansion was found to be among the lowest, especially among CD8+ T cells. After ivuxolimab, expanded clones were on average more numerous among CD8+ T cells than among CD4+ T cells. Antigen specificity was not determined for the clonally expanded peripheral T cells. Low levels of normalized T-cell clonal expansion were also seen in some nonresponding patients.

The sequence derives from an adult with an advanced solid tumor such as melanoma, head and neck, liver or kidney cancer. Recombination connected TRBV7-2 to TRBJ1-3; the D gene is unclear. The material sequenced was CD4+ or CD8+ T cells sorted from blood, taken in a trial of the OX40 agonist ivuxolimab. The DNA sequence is TGTGCCAGCAGCTCAGACCTGCGCCTCTCTGGAAACACCATATATTTT. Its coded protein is CASSSDLRLSGNTIYF.